These 23 T cell receptor beta chains originate from one sample sequenced in a study of blood T cell repertoires in COVID-19. Method: immunoSEQ multiplex PCR; TCRdb's copy keeps in-frame clones and lacks some. There are some 67,000 clones in the sample; approximately 90% occur only once, and 1.2% lies in the top ten. The specimen was peripheral blood. These TCRs come from a woman aged 60-75 years with acute or convalescent COVID-19.

The CDR3 protein is CASSRWTGEYGYTF. DNA of the CDR3: TGTGCCAGTAGTAGATGGACAGGTGAATATGGCTACACCTTC. J is TRBJ1-2 and V is TRBV19; 7 bases line up with TRBD1. The CDR3 totals 14 residues. The J segment lost 5 bases and the V segment lost 4 bases, leaving 7 bases of the junction unmatched. Germline V lookup: CDR1 LNHDA, CDR2 SQIVND (reference sequence).

V and J are TRBV4-2 and TRBJ1-1; 7 nucleotides match TRBD1. The CDR3 length is 18 residues. V lost 0 bases to trimming and J lost 0 bases; unmatched junction nucleotides: 10. Germline values: CDR1 LGHNA, CDR2 YNFKEQ. This chain's CDR3 is CASSQDSALTGLNTEAFF. The CDR3 bases are TGTGCCAGCAGCCAAGATAGTGCCCTGACAGGGCTGAACACTGAAGCTTTCTTT.

The genes are TRBV7-2 and TRBJ2-1; 9 bases map to TRBD2. Germline CDR1 SGHTA, CDR2 FQGNSA. The trim removed 3 bases at V and 4 bases at J, leaving 1 base unmatched. CDR3 length: 14 amino acids. CDR3 bases: TGTGCCAGCAGCTTGACTAGCGGTTACAATGAGCAGTTCTTC. Encoded protein: CASSLTSGYNEQFF.

V is TRBV18 and J is TRBJ1-1; D gene uncertain. Germline V gene data show CDR1 as KGHSH and CDR2 as LQKENI. CDR3 length equals 14 residues. V shed 2 bases and J shed 1 base, with 8 bases lying between them. The CDR3 reads CASSPGPQNTEAFF. The CDR3 region has the DNA TGTGCCAGCTCACCAGGGCCGCAGAACACTGAAGCTTTCTTT.

The chain links TRBV2 to TRBJ1-2; D might be TRBD1 (5 bases). Germline CDR1 SNHLY, CDR2 FYNNEI. The CDR3 is made up of 14 amino acids. Trimming stripped 7 bases from V and 3 bases from J, with 15 bases between. DNA for the CDR3: TGTGCCAGCAATTCAAGGGGAGGTTACTATGGCTACACCTTC. This codes for CASNSRGGYYGYTF.

This chain joins TRBV28 and TRBJ1-2, with TRBD1 as a possible D gene (6 bases). The CDR3 is 13 amino acids. V was pared by 3 bases and J by 5 bases, with 10 bases between. Germline V lookup: CDR1 MDHEN, CDR2 SYDVKM. The CDR3: CASSLTGVYGYTF. In DNA, the CDR3 is TGTGCCAGCAGTTTGACAGGAGTTTATGGCTACACCTTC.

J is TRBJ1-1 and V is TRBV5-1; 7 nucleotides agree with TRBD1. CDR1 is SGHRS, CDR2 YFSETQ, per germline. This CDR3 spans 12 amino acids. V trimming: 4 bases; J trimming: 6 bases; junction bases outside the gene matches: 3. The CDR3: CASSPRGPEAFF. The DNA of the CDR3 is TGCGCCAGCAGCCCGAGGGGGCCTGAAGCTTTCTTT. Based on the CDR3 plus reference TRBV5-1 and TRBJ1-1, the full variable domain is KAGVTQTPRYLIKTRGQQVTLSCSPISGHRSVSWYQQTPGQGLQFLFEYFSETQRNKGNFPGRFSGRQFSNSRSEMNVSTLELGDSALYLCASSPRGPEAFFGQGTRLTVV.

The chain combines TRBV11-3 with TRBJ1-1, with D possibly TRBD1 on 6 matching bases. V lost 5 bases, J lost 6 bases, and 13 bases lay in between. The germline V gene has CDR1 SGHNT and CDR2 YENEEA. The CDR3 has 13 residues. As DNA, the CDR3 is TGTGCCAGCAGCCTCGACAGGTGGTCTGAAGCTTTCTTT. This gives the protein CASSLDRWSEAFF.

This chain links TRBV5-6 with TRBJ2-1; D might be TRBD2 (6 bases). Per the germline V gene, CDR1 is SGHDT and CDR2 is YYEEEE. This CDR3 contains 15 residues. V was trimmed by 2 bases and J by 7 bases, leaving 16 bases between them. The CDR3 DNA reads as TGTGCCAGCAGCTTAAGTACTAGCCCCCTAAATGAGCAGTTCTTC. Translated: CASSLSTSPLNEQFF.

The genes are TRBV19 and TRBJ1-2; D gene uncertain. The germline V gene has CDR1 LNHDA and CDR2 SQIVND (reference sequence). Trimming took 5 bases from V and 4 from J, leaving 8 bases between them. The CDR3 runs 12 residues. This CDR3 is CASSSGVYGYTF. CDR3 DNA: TGTGCCAGTAGTTCGGGAGTCTATGGCTACACCTTC.

This chain joins TRBV6-2 or TRBV6-3 and TRBJ1-5; 10 positions match TRBD1. CDR1 is MNHEY and CDR2 is SVGEGT in the germline V gene. The CDR3 spans 15 residues. V trimming: 6 bases; J trimming: 3 bases; junction bases outside the gene matches: 5. As DNA, the CDR3 is TGTGCCAGCAGCGGACAGGGGGTTTACAATCAGCCCCAGCATTTT. It codes for CASSGQGVYNQPQHF.

CDR3 sequence (DNA): TGTGCCAGCAGCGTGTTCACCGTAGCGGGTGACTCACCCCTCCACTTT. This gives the protein CASSVFTVAGDSPLHF. This chain connects TRBV5-6 to TRBJ1-6, with unresolved D. V dropped 4 bases and J dropped 10 bases, with 21 bases sitting between them. Germline CDR1 SGHDT, CDR2 YYEEEE. The CDR3 is 16 residues long.

The chain couples TRBV25-1 to TRBJ1-6; D is perhaps TRBD1 (5 bases). Germline V gives CDR1 MGHDK, CDR2 SYGVNS. The CDR3 is 15 residues long. V lost 3 bases and J lost 8, with 14 bases in between. For the CDR3, the DNA is TGTGCCAGCAGTGATGAGTCAGGGAGGCATTCACCCCTCCACTTT. It translates to CASSDESGRHSPLHF.

V gene TRBV20-1 combines with J gene TRBJ1-6, with 8 bases identical to TRBD1. The trim removed 3 bases at V and 1 base at J, leaving 11 bases unmatched. CDR3 length: 18 amino acids. Germline loops: CDR1 DFQATT, CDR2 SNEGSKA (reference sequence). The CDR3 nucleotides are TGCAGTGCTAGTAGGCAGGGGGCCGCGGGTTCCTATAATTCACCCCTCCACTTT. Its protein is CSASRQGAAGSYNSPLHF.

This chain connects TRBV28 to TRBJ1-1; 8 nucleotides align to TRBD1. Germline CDR1 and CDR2: MDHEN and SYDVKM. The CDR3 runs 17 residues. The V and J ends lost 1 base and 5 bases, in that order; junction bases with no gene match: 12. The CDR3 loop is CASSLSQGARTGTEAFF. The CDR3 DNA reads as TGTGCCAGCAGTTTATCCCAGGGGGCAAGGACAGGGACTGAAGCTTTCTTT.

The rearrangement uses TRBV6-2 or TRBV6-3 and TRBJ2-7; TRBD2 agrees at 7 bases. V lost 4 bases to trimming and J lost 1 base; unmatched junction nucleotides: 4. From germline, CDR1 is MNHEY and CDR2 SVGEGT. This CDR3 region has 14 residues. The CDR3 is CASSWGGASYEQYV. The CDR3 DNA is TGTGCCAGCAGTTGGGGGGGTGCGTCCTACGAGCAGTACGTC.

This clone was observed a handful of times. CDR3 in amino acids: CASSRTGTIEKLFF. The DNA for the CDR3 is TGTGCCAGCAGCCGAACAGGCACCATAGAAAAACTGTTTTTT. The chain has TRBV7-9 and TRBJ1-4; D may be TRBD1 (5 bases). CDR1 and CDR2 from the germline V gene are SEHNR and FQNEAQ (reference sequence). There are 14 residues in the CDR3. V shed 5 bases and J shed 8 bases, with 15 bases lying between them.

The chain has TRBV5-6 and TRBJ1-4, with TRBD1 as a possible D gene (5 bases). Trimming left V 2 bases short and J 8 bases short, with 16 bases between. Germline values: CDR1 SGHDT, CDR2 YYEEEE. CDR3 size: 15 residues. CDR3 nucleotides: TGTGCCAGCAGCTTTCGGGGGACGGTGGCGGAAAAACTGTTTTTT. It specifies CASSFRGTVAEKLFF.

This chain uses TRBV11-2 with TRBJ1-6; TRBD1 is a possible D gene (5 bases). The germline V and J ends were trimmed by 0 bases and 15 bases, with 18 bases remaining between them. The CDR3 spans 15 residues. From germline, CDR1 is SGHAT and CDR2 FQNNGV. The CDR3 loop reads CASSLESGRVRLLHF. The CDR3 nucleotides are TGTGCCAGCAGCTTAGAGTCTGGCAGGGTTCGTCTCCTCCACTTT.

V usage is TRBV6-6 and J usage is TRBJ1-2; 8 bases map to TRBD1. Germline CDR1 and CDR2: MNHNY and SVGAGI (reference sequence). The CDR3 sequence is 15 residues long. The ends lost 0 bases at V and 5 bases at J; junction bases unmatched: 5. The CDR3 DNA follows: TGTGCCAGCAGTTACTCACGGACAGGGCCTTATGGCTACACCTTC. It translates to CASSYSRTGPYGYTF.

By frequency in the sample, this clone is medium-sized (0.01 to 0.1%). The V call is TRBV7-9, the J call TRBJ1-4; tentative D call: TRBD1 (5 bases). CDR3 length equals 15 residues. Germline CDR1 reads SEHNR; CDR2 reads FQNEAQ (reference sequence). Trimming took off 1 base at V and 8 bases at J, with 14 bases between the two ends. CDR3 sequence reads: CASSLDLGSGEKLFF. The CDR3 nucleotides read TGTGCCAGCAGCTTAGATCTGGGTTCAGGGGAAAAACTGTTTTTT. The complete variable domain, with remaining parts taken from reference TRBV7-9 and TRBJ1-4, reads DTGVSQNPRHKITKRGQNVTFRCDPISEHNRLYWYRQTLGQGPEFLTYFQNEAQLEKSRLLSDRFSAERPKGSFSTLEIQRTEQGDSAMYLCASSLDLGSGEKLFFGSGTQLSVL.

This chain uses TRBV19 with TRBJ2-2; TRBD1 agrees at 9 bases. Trimming at V came to 6 bases and at J to 0 bases, leaving 5 bases not matched to a gene. The CDR3 contains 16 residues. Germline-derived CDR1 and CDR2 are LNHDA and SQIVND (reference sequence). CDR3 sequence: CASRTRTGANTGELFF. The DNA for the CDR3 is TGTGCCAGTAGGACCCGGACAGGGGCGAACACCGGGGAGCTGTTTTTT.

The chain couples TRBV19 to TRBJ1-3, with TRBD1 identical over 7 bases. The germline CDR1 and CDR2 sequences are LNHDA and SQIVND (reference sequence). With V trimmed by 4 bases and J by 0 bases, 6 bases remained unmatched. The CDR3 length is 16 residues. CDR3 nucleotides: TGTGCCAGTAGTACCCCGACAGGGCCCTCTGGAAACACCATATATTTT. Protein sequence: CASSTPTGPSGNTIYF.